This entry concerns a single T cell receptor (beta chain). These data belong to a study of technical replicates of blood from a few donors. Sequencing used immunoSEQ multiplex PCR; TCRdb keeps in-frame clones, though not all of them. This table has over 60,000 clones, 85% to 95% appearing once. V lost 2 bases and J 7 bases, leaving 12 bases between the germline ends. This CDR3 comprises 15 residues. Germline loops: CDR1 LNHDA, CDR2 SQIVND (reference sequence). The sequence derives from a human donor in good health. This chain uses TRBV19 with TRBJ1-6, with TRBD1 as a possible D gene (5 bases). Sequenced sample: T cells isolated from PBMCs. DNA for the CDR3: TGTGCCAGTAGTATACAAGGGGCCTCCAATTCACCCCTCCACTTT. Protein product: CASSIQGASNSPLHF.